The 24 T cell receptor beta chains below come from one sample, sequenced in a study of shared clonotypes between healthy human individuals. Sequencing used immunoSEQ multiplex PCR; TCRdb keeps in-frame clones, though not all of them. The sample holds about 2 million clones, about 95% seen once. Sequencing was done on a sample of naive CD4+ T cells sorted from blood. As to subset: CD45RA+ positively selected. The receptors were gathered from a man younger than 35 in good health.

The chain joins TRBV28 to TRBJ1-4; D unclear. Germline CDR1 is MDHEN and CDR2 is SYDVKM. Trimming removed 4 bases from V and 3 bases from J, with 9 bases in between. This CDR3 has 14 residues. CDR3 DNA: TGTGCCAGCAGTTCCCCGGGATCTAATGAAAAACTGTTTTTT. Its translation is CASSSPGSNEKLFF.

V gene TRBV15 combines with J gene TRBJ1-4; D remains ambiguous. CDR3 length equals 14 residues. The V gene lost 0 bases and the J gene lost 4 bases, with 6 bases spanning the gap. Germline V gene lookup returns CDR1 LNHNV and CDR2 YYDKDF (reference sequence). The CDR3 DNA is TGTGCCACCAGCAGAGATGGGAGTAATGAAAAACTGTTTTTT. Encoded protein: CATSRDGSNEKLFF.

In its sample, this clone was seen once. V and J are TRBV7-2 and TRBJ2-7; D remains ambiguous. Trimming pared 4 bases from V and 0 bases from J, leaving 7 bases between. The CDR3 runs to 13 residues. Germline assignment: CDR1 SGHTA and CDR2 FQGNSA. CDR3 in amino acids: CASSSSVSYEQYF. Here the CDR3 DNA reads TGTGCCAGCAGCTCCAGTGTCTCCTACGAGCAGTACTTC.

Notes on this clone: At the DNA level, this CDR3 is encoded by other sequences in the same sample as well. The J gene is TRBJ1-5, the V gene TRBV18; 9 bases agree with TRBD1. CDR1 is KGHSH and CDR2 is LQKENI in the germline V gene. V lost 3 bases, J lost 4 bases, and 4 bases stayed unmatched. The CDR3 totals 15 residues. The DNA for the CDR3 is TGTGCCAGCTCACCTGGGACAGGGAATAATCAGCCCCAGCATTTT. Translating it yields CASSPGTGNNQPQHF. Combining the CDR3 with reference TRBV18 and TRBJ1-5 gives the whole variable domain NAGVMQNPRHLVRRRGQEARLRCSPMKGHSHVYWYRQLPEEGLKFMVYLQKENIIDESGMPKERFSAEFPKEGPSILRIQQVVRGDSAAYFCASSPGTGNNQPQHFGDGTRLSIL.

This chain connects TRBV7-2 to TRBJ1-6; D remains unclear. V was clipped by 2 bases and J by 9 bases, with 11 bases between them. The CDR3 has 14 amino acids. Germline lookup yields CDR1 SGHTA and CDR2 FQGNSA. The chain's CDR3 is CASSLPLNSSPLHF. The CDR3 DNA is TGTGCCAGCAGCTTACCATTAAACAGTTCACCCCTCCACTTT.

This clone is a singleton in its sample. The genes are TRBV10-3 and TRBJ1-2; D remains unclear. With 0 bases removed from V and 0 bases from J, the gap between germline ends came to 11 bases. The CDR3 is 16 residues long. In germline, CDR1 is ENHRY, CDR2 SYGVKD. The CDR3 loop is CAISESVGPSNYGYTF. CDR3 nucleotides: TGTGCCATCAGTGAGTCCGTAGGACCTTCTAACTATGGCTACACCTTC.

The chain employs TRBV5-4 and TRBJ2-1; 10 bases align to TRBD2. V trimming: 4 bases; J trimming: 4 bases; junction bases outside the gene matches: 5. CDR3 size: 15 residues. In germline, CDR1 is SGHNT, CDR2 YYREEE (reference sequence). CDR3 protein: CASSAGLAEYNEQFF. The CDR3 nucleotides are TGTGCCAGCAGCGCTGGACTAGCGGAGTACAATGAGCAGTTCTTC.

The genes are TRBV9 and TRBJ2-1; D not resolved. The V gene's germline CDR1 is SGDLS and CDR2 YYNGEE. The CDR3 contains 14 residues. The V and J ends lost 5 bases and 0 bases respectively, with 9 bases between them. CDR3 nucleotides: TGTGCCAGCAGTAGGCCAAGCTCCTACAATGAGCAGTTCTTC. It yields the protein CASSRPSSYNEQFF.

This clone was recorded once. V usage is TRBV2 and J usage is TRBJ2-2; 12 bases align to TRBD2. Germline CDR1 is SNHLY and CDR2 is FYNNEI. Germline trimming cut 3 bases from V and 6 bases from J; bases unmatched to any gene: 2. The CDR3 consists of 15 residues. CDR3 DNA: TGTGCCAGCAGTGATGGACTAGCGGGACCCGGGGAGCTGTTTTTT. Protein product: CASSDGLAGPGELFF.

V is TRBV6-5 and J is TRBJ1-3, with unresolved D. The CDR3 is 13 amino acids. Germline V gene sequence: CDR1 MNHEY, CDR2 SVGAGI. The ends were cut back, 6 bases at V and 2 bases at J, with 8 bases in the middle. CDR3 sequence reads: CASRQAAGNTIYF. CDR3 bases: TGTGCCAGCAGGCAGGCTGCTGGAAACACCATATATTTT.

This rearrangement joins TRBV5-1 to TRBJ1-2; tentative D call: TRBD1 (5 bases). The germline V and J ends were trimmed by 6 bases and 6 bases, with 9 bases remaining between them. Germline lookup yields CDR1 SGHRS and CDR2 YFSETQ. The CDR3 totals 11 residues. The CDR3 DNA reads as TGCGCCAGCAATGGGGGGAATGGCTACACCTTC. Translated, it gives CASNGGNGYTF.

This sequence joins TRBV30 and TRBJ1-1; possible D gene TRBD1, 5 bases. The CDR3 has 16 amino acids. Germline CDR1 is GTSNPN and CDR2 is SVGIG (reference sequence). V lost 2 bases and J 1 base, leaving 17 bases between the germline ends. The CDR3 loop reads CAWSLYEWDPNTEAFF. The CDR3 coding sequence is TGTGCCTGGAGTCTCTATGAGTGGGACCCGAACACTGAAGCTTTCTTT.

This clone was detected only once. V gene TRBV30 combines with J gene TRBJ2-7; TRBD1 agrees at 7 bases. The trim removed 0 bases at V and 0 bases at J, leaving 8 bases unmatched. Germline V CDR1 and CDR2: GTSNPN, SVGIG (reference sequence). The CDR3 spans 16 residues. CDR3 coding DNA: TGTGCCTGGAGTGTACACTCGAGGGGGCCCTCCTACGAGCAGTACTTC. It specifies CAWSVHSRGPSYEQYF. The variable domain in full, completed from reference TRBV30 and TRBJ2-7, reads SQTIHQWPATLVQPVGSPLSLECTVEGTSNPNLYWYRQAAGRGLQLLFYSVGIGQISSEVPQNLSASRPQDRQFILSSKKLLLSDSGFYLCAWSVHSRGPSYEQYFGPGTRLTVT.

The rearrangement uses TRBV5-1 and TRBJ2-7; D is possibly TRBD1 or TRBD2 (5 bases each). Germline CDR1 is SGHRS and CDR2 is YFSETQ. The CDR3 is made up of 14 amino acids. The ends were cut back, 6 bases at V and 3 bases at J, with 16 bases in the middle. CDR3 loop: CASKYRDGDYEQYF. The CDR3 DNA sequence: TGCGCCAGCAAGTACCGGGACGGTGACTACGAGCAGTACTTC.

The chain employs TRBV4-3 and TRBJ2-5; D possibly corresponds to TRBD1 (6 bases). V gave up 0 bases and J gave up 5 bases, with 16 bases separating them. Germline V lookup: CDR1 LGHNA, CDR2 YSLEER. This CDR3 has 16 residues. CDR3 sequence reads: CASSQDMGAGTETQYF. CDR3 DNA: TGCGCCAGCAGCCAAGATATGGGGGCAGGGACGGAGACCCAGTACTTC.

The V call is TRBV6-5, the J call TRBJ2-2; 10 nucleotides match TRBD1. This CDR3 region has 15 residues. Germline assignment: CDR1 MNHEY and CDR2 SVGAGI. Trimming removed 4 bases from V and 2 bases from J; junction bases left unmatched: 1. CDR3 in amino acids: CASSWTGGNTGELFF. CDR3 sequence (DNA): TGTGCCAGCAGTTGGACAGGGGGAAACACCGGGGAGCTGTTTTTT.

This sequence joins TRBV2 and TRBJ2-3; D unresolved. V shed 8 bases and J shed 2 bases, with 11 bases lying between them. The CDR3 covers 13 residues. Germline V gene data show CDR1 as SNHLY and CDR2 as FYNNEI. CDR3 in amino acids: CASPDLFTDTQYF. The CDR3 region has the DNA TGTGCCAGCCCGGACCTCTTCACAGATACGCAGTATTTT. The full variable domain, with the rest looked up from reference TRBV2 and TRBJ2-3, is EPEVTQTPSHQVTQMGQEVILRCVPISNHLYFYWYRQILGQKVEFLVSFYNNEISEKSEIFDDQFSVERPDGSNFTLKIRSTKLEDSAMYFCASPDLFTDTQYFGPGTRLTVL.

The chain recombines TRBV18 with TRBJ2-2, with D perhaps TRBD2 (6 bases). This CDR3 has 16 residues. V lost 5 bases and J lost 2, with 15 bases in between. Germline V CDR1 and CDR2: KGHSH, LQKENI. The CDR3 sequence: CASSSESGLNTGELFF. As DNA, the CDR3 is TGTGCCAGCTCATCTGAATCGGGACTCAACACCGGGGAGCTGTTTTTT. Together with reference TRBV18 and TRBJ2-2, the CDR3 gives the full variable domain: NAGVMQNPRHLVRRRGQEARLRCSPMKGHSHVYWYRQLPEEGLKFMVYLQKENIIDESGMPKERFSAEFPKEGPSILRIQQVVRGDSAAYFCASSSESGLNTGELFFGEGSRLTVL.

About this clone itself: The sample holds other DNA sequences that translate to the same CDR3. The CDR3 nucleotides read TGTGCCAGCAGTTACTCCGGTCCTTCCACAGATACGCAGTATTTT. Its protein is CASSYSGPSTDTQYF. The chain has TRBV6-5 and TRBJ2-3; D gene uncertain. Per germline, CDR1 MNHEY and CDR2 SVGAGI. V gave up 0 bases and J gave up 2 bases, with 9 bases separating them. The CDR3 spans 15 residues.

The V gene is TRBV19, the J gene TRBJ2-7; D not resolved. Trimming pared 3 bases from V and 2 bases from J, leaving 11 bases between. CDR1 is LNHDA, CDR2 SQIVND, per germline (reference sequence). This CDR3 has 14 amino acids. CDR3 protein: CASSMNDVTYEQYF. The CDR3 DNA sequence: TGTGCCAGTAGTATGAATGACGTCACCTACGAGCAGTACTTC.

The chain links TRBV9 to TRBJ2-1; tentative D call: TRBD2 (6 bases). This CDR3 is built from 13 residues. Germline V gives CDR1 SGDLS, CDR2 YYNGEE. V lost 9 bases and J lost 3, with 13 bases in between. The CDR3 spells CATGSGDYNEQFF. The DNA of the CDR3 is TGTGCCACAGGATCGGGGGACTACAATGAGCAGTTCTTC.

The chain combines TRBV28 with TRBJ2-7; the D gene is possibly TRBD2 (6 bases). Trimming shortened V by 5 bases and J by 1 base, and 15 bases separated the two germline ends. The germline gives CDR1 MDHEN, CDR2 SYDVKM. There are 15 residues in the CDR3. For the CDR3, the DNA is TGTGCCAGCAGTCCCCATCTGCGGGGATCCTACGAGCAGTACTTC. Encoded protein: CASSPHLRGSYEQYF.

V is TRBV4-1 and J is TRBJ2-7, with TRBD2 matching over 8 bases. The CDR3 spans 17 residues. J lost 0 bases, V lost 4 bases, and 11 bases had no gene match. CDR1 and CDR2 from the germline V gene are MGHRA and YSYEKL. The CDR3 nucleotides read TGCGCCAGCAGCCTCACTGAGGGCGGGAGGAGCTCCTACGAGCAGTACTTC. It specifies CASSLTEGGRSSYEQYF.

The chain couples TRBV19 to TRBJ1-5, with D possibly TRBD1 on 6 matching bases. Germline CDR1 reads LNHDA; CDR2 reads SQIVND (reference sequence). The CDR3 has 15 residues. Trimming took 4 bases from V and 6 from J, leaving 16 bases between them. CDR3 region: CASSRGGQPGQPQHF. DNA for the CDR3: TGTGCCAGTAGTAGAGGGGGGCAGCCTGGTCAGCCCCAGCATTTT.